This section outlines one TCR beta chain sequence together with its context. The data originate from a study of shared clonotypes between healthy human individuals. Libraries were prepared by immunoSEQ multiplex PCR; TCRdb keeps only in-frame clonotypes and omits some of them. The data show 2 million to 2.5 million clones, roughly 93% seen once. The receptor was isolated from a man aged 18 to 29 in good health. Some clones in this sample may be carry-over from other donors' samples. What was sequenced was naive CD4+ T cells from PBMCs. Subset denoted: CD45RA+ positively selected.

This CDR3 reads CASSLSWREQYF. CDR3 in DNA: TGTGCCAGCAGTTTATCTTGGAGGGAGCAGTACTTC. The gene calls are TRBV28 and TRBJ2-7; TRBD2 might be the D (5 bases). The CDR3 sequence is 12 residues long. Germline lookup yields CDR1 MDHEN and CDR2 SYDVKM. V lost 1 base, J lost 7 bases, and 8 bases lay in between.